This TCR beta chain was recorded in a study of graft-versus-host responses after intestinal transplantation. Across the study: Grafts were multivisceral, liver-intestinal, or isolated intestinal.

Study results and limitations: Individuals carrying graft-donor T cell macrochimerism showed high graft-versus-host to host-versus-graft clonal ratios in allografts.

The protocol was immunoSEQ multiplex PCR, while the TCRdb copy is restricted to in-frame clones and leaves out a portion. The profile shows under 100,000 clones, roughly 90% of them singletons. As concerns this clone: The antigen is not known.

Germline-derived CDR1 and CDR2 are SGHAT and FQNNGV. The V gene end was trimmed by 1 base and the J gene end by 7 bases; junction bases not matched to a gene: 5. CDR3 length equals 15 residues. The sequence was collected from a human donor who was the organ donor for an intestinal transplant. Sequencing was performed on unstimulated CD8+ T cells sorted from spleen or lymph node cells, taken before transplant. The chain combines TRBV11-2 with TRBJ1-5, with 9 bases identical to TRBD1. The CDR3 sequence is CASSLGGTGNQPQHF. Here the CDR3 DNA reads TGTGCCAGCAGCTTAGGAGGGACAGGGAACCAGCCCCAGCATTTT.